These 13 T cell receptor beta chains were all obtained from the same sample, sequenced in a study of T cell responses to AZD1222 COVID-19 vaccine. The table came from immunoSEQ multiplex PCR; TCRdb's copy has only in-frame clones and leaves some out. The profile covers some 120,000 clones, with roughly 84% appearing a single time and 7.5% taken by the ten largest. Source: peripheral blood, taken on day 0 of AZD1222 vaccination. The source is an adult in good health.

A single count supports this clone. The CDR3 sequence is CASSGGSDEQYF. CDR3 coding DNA: TGTGCCAGCAGTGGTGGGTCAGACGAGCAGTACTTC. This chain links TRBV12-3 or TRBV12-4 with TRBJ2-7; no reliable D call. CDR3 length: 12 residues. Deletions cut 5 bases from V and 5 bases from J, with 10 bases between.

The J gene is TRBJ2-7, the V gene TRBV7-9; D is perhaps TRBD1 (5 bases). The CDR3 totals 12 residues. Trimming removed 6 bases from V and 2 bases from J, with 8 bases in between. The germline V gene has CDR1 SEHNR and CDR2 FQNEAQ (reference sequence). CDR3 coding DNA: TGTGCCAGCAGTAGGACAACCTACGAGCAGTACTTC. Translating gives CASSRTTYEQYF. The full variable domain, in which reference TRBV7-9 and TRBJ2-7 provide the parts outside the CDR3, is DTGVSQNPRHKITKRGQNVTFRCDPISEHNRLYWYRQTLGQGPEFLTYFQNEAQLEKSRLLSDRFSAERPKGSFSTLEIQRTEQGDSAMYLCASSRTTYEQYFGPGTRLTVT.

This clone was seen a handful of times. This CDR3 reads CASSPQAGAYTEAFF. The CDR3 DNA reads as TGTGCCAGCAGCCCCCAGGCGGGGGCGTACACTGAAGCTTTCTTT. V is TRBV9 and J is TRBJ1-1; TRBD1 is a possible D gene (6 bases). The CDR3 totals 15 residues. Germline V gene lookup returns CDR1 SGDLS and CDR2 YYNGEE. V was cut by 4 bases and J by 3 bases, with 16 bases left in between.

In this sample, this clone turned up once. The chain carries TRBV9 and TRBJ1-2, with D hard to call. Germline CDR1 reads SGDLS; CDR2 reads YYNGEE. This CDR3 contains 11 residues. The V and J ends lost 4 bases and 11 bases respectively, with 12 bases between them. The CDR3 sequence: CASSTRARYTF. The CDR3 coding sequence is TGTGCCAGCAGCACCCGAGCGAGGTACACCTTC.

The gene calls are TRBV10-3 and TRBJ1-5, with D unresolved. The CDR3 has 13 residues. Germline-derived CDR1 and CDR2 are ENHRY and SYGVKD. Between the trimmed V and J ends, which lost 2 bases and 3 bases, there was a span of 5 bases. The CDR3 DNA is TGTGCCATCAGTGAGCAGAACAATCAGCCCCAGCATTTT. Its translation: CAISEQNNQPQHF.

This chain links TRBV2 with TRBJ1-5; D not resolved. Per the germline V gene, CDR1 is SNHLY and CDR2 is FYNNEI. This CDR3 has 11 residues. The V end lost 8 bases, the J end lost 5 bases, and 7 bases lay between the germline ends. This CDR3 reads CASGSYQPQHF. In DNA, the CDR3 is TGTGCCAGCGGGTCTTATCAGCCCCAGCATTTT. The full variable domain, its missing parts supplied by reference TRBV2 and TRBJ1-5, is EPEVTQTPSHQVTQMGQEVILRCVPISNHLYFYWYRQILGQKVEFLVSFYNNEISEKSEIFDDQFSVERPDGSNFTLKIRSTKLEDSAMYFCASGSYQPQHFGDGTRLSIL.

The CDR3 reads CASSSLTGGGSPLHF. CDR3 sequence (DNA): TGTGCCAGCAGTTCCTTGACAGGGGGGGGTTCACCCCTCCACTTT. The rearrangement uses TRBV28 and TRBJ1-6, with TRBD1 matching 9 bases. Germline loops: CDR1 MDHEN, CDR2 SYDVKM. This CDR3 contains 15 residues. Losses at the gene ends were 4 bases for V and 9 bases for J; bases not matched to a gene: 7.

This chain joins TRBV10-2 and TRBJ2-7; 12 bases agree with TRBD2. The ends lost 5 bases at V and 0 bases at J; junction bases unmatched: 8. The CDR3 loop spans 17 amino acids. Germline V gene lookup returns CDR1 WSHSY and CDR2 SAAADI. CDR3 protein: CASSLGLAGRHSYEQYF. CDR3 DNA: TGCGCCAGCAGTCTCGGACTAGCGGGGCGCCACTCCTACGAGCAGTACTTC.

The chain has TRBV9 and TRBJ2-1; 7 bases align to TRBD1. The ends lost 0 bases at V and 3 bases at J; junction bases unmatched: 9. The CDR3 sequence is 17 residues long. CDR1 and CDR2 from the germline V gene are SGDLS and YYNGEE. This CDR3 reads CASSVVPRDSVYNEQFF. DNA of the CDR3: TGTGCCAGCAGCGTAGTGCCTCGGGACAGCGTCTACAATGAGCAGTTCTTC.

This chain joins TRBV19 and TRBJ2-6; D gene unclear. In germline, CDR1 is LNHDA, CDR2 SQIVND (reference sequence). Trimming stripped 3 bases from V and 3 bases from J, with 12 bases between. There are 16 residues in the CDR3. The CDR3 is CASSIQVLLGANVLTF. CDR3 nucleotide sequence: TGTGCCAGTAGTATTCAGGTCTTGCTTGGGGCCAACGTCCTGACTTTC.

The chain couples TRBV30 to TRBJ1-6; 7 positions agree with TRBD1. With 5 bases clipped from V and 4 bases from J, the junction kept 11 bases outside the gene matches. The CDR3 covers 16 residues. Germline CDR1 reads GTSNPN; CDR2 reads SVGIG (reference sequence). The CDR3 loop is CAWGPGTALYNSPLHF. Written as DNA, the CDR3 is TGTGCCTGGGGGCCGGGGACAGCACTTTATAATTCACCCCTCCACTTT.

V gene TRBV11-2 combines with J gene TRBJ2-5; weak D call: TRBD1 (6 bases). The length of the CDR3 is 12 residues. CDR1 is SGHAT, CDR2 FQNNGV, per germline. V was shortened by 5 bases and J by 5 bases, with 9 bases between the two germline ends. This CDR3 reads CASSPQGETQYF. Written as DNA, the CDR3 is TGTGCCAGCAGCCCGCAGGGGGAGACCCAGTACTTC.

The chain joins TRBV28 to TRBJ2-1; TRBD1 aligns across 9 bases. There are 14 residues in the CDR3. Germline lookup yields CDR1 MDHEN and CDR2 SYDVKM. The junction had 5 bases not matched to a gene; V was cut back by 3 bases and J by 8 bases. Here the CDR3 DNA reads TGTGCCAGCAGTTTCCCGGACAGGGGCCATGAGCAGTTCTTC. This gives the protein CASSFPDRGHEQFF.